The source of this TCR beta chain is a study of T cell repertoires in cytomegalovirus infection (dated by TCRdb to about 2019). Context from the whole study: Donor HLA type was relevant to the analysis, as public TCR beta signatures indicated carriage of CMV infection together with the matching HLA type.

Note on this clonotype: Its recognized antigen is unknown. Base qualities are missing; no much larger clone stands one base away.

Instrument on record: Illumina HiSeq 1500. The public reads were quality trimmed at Q25 with fastp and then assembled into clones with MiXCR by TCRdb, keeping productive beta chains. Each CDR3 protein appears once, grouped with its most common genes and DNA. The sample records nearly 650,000 distinct CDR3 sequences, approximately 25% of which are singletons. The biggest ten clones account for less than 9.5% of the sample. Overall results and qualifications from the work: Carriers of CMV infection plus the relevant HLA type were discriminated by the cumulative frequency of public TCR beta family members in the study cohort and in an independent roughly 370-donor cohort. The ex vivo response was dominated by HLA-C-restricted CMV-specific TCR beta clonotypes, which also provided the single most frequent clonotype in two of eight donors.

Trimming removed 2 bases from V and 2 bases from J; the gene matches leave 2 bases unexplained. According to the germline V gene, CDR1 reads SGHAT and CDR2 reads FQNNGV. The CDR3 starts with the cysteine, ends with the phenylalanine, and has 15 residues. Only the CDR3 portion is preserved as DNA: 45 bases, with reading frame beginning at the first base. The sequencing sample was made of CD8+ T cells from PBMCs. In this chain, TRBV11-2 is recombined with TRBJ2-1, and 8 bases in between align with TRBD2. This sequence was found in a human donor in good health (CMV status not recorded). Some clones in this sample may be carry-over from other donors' samples. The sequence in DNA is TGTGCCAGCAGCTTAAAGCGGGGGACCTACAATGAGCAGTTCTTC. Its protein product is CASSLKRGTYNEQFF.